The following is a TCR beta chain sequence with its context. The germline gene is not matched at one end of the junction; a read error may be the cause. The cohort comprised adults aged roughly 18 to 100 years residing in about two dozen US areas. Cohort placement rested on clinical history that participants reported themselves. This record comes from a study of blood T cell repertoires in COVID-19. Overall study: T cells, B-cell-depleted T cells, or PBMCs provided the cDNA or gDNA that served as material.

As handled by the study authors: Nucleated cell counts were estimated from reference gene primer amplification. Assay: immunoSEQ multiplex PCR; the TCRdb copy retains only in-frame clones and omits some. For V, J and clone size, that table is used; D and trimming come from the DNA. Among 150,000 to 200,000 clones listed, around 84% were seen once. Looked up from germline, CDR1 is SGHRS and CDR2 is YFSETQ. This CDR3 comprises 16 residues. The chain recombines TRBV5-1 with TRBJ2-5; D is perhaps TRBD2 (7 bases). Sequencing was done on a sample of PBMCs or T cells enriched from blood (not recorded which). The TCR originated in a man in his forties who had recovered from COVID-19. The CDR3 region has the DNA TGCGCCAGCGGCTTCACCCGGGGGGCCCTGGAGGAGACCCAGTACTTC. As protein: CASGFTRGALEETQYF. The whole variable domain, remainder taken from reference TRBV5-1 and TRBJ2-5, is KAGVTQTPRYLIKTRGQQVTLSCSPISGHRSVSWYQQTPGQGLQFLFEYFSETQRNKGNFPGRFSGRQFSNSRSEMNVSTLELGDSALYLCASGFTRGALEETQYFGPGTRLLVL.